The next 17 T cell receptor beta chains were all read from a single sample in a study of blood T cell repertoires in COVID-19. The protocol was immunoSEQ multiplex PCR, while the TCRdb copy is restricted to in-frame clones and leaves out a portion. The sample holds approximately 430,000 clones, about nine tenths seen once. Sample: peripheral blood. The receptors shown here come from a woman in her twenties or thirties with active or convalescent COVID-19.

The chain couples TRBV7-5 to TRBJ2-1; the table's D gene call, TRBD2, was not cross checked with the DNA. TRBV7-5 is marked as a pseudogene. CDR3 length equals 15 residues. As DNA, the CDR3 is TGTGTCAGAAGCCTCGGGCGGGGGGGCCGGAATGAGCAGTTCTTC. Amino acid sequence: CVRSLGRGGRNEQFF.

V gene TRBV2 combines with J gene TRBJ1-1, with D tentatively TRBD1 (6 bases). Trimming took off 4 bases at V and 0 bases at J, with 12 bases between the two ends. The CDR3 consists of 15 residues. The germline CDR1 and CDR2 sequences are SNHLY and FYNNEI. In nucleotides, the CDR3 is TGTGCCAGCAGTGGATGGACAGAGATGAACACTGAAGCTTTCTTT. Its translation: CASSGWTEMNTEAFF.

This clone was seen once. The chain is built from TRBV6-1 and TRBJ2-3, with 7 bases identical to TRBD2. With V trimmed by 0 bases and J by 0 bases, 3 bases remained unmatched. Germline-derived CDR1 and CDR2 are MNHNS and SASEGT. The CDR3 consists of 16 residues. CDR3 coding DNA: TGTGCCAGCAGTGAAGCCGTACTAGCGAGCACAGATACGCAGTATTTT. It codes for CASSEAVLASTDTQYF.

The chain joins TRBV2 to TRBJ2-7; the match to TRBD2 covers 9 bases. Trimming removed 7 bases from V and 7 bases from J; junction bases left unmatched: 17. Germline V lookup: CDR1 SNHLY, CDR2 FYNNEI. The CDR3 is 16 residues long. DNA for the CDR3: TGTGCCAGCACCCAGGACGTCGGAGCGGGGGGAGGGGAGCAGTACTTC. Its protein product is CASTQDVGAGGGEQYF.

The CDR3 DNA reads as TGTGCCTGGACAGGGGGCCGCGGTCAGCCCCAGCATTTT. Protein sequence: CAWTGGRGQPQHF. The chain employs TRBV30 and TRBJ1-5; 8 positions agree with TRBD1. Germline V lookup: CDR1 GTSNPN, CDR2 SVGIG (reference sequence). V was pared by 4 bases and J by 6 bases, with 5 bases of the junction left unmatched. The CDR3 sequence is 13 residues long.

The chain links TRBV5-4 to TRBJ1-2; 11 bases match TRBD1. Germline assignment: CDR1 SGHNT and CDR2 YYREEE (reference sequence). The CDR3 is made up of 17 amino acids. V lost 4 bases, J lost 2 bases, and 10 bases stayed unmatched. The CDR3 protein is CASSTEGTGGWNYGYTF. As DNA, the CDR3 is TGTGCCAGCAGCACGGAGGGGACAGGGGGGTGGAACTATGGCTACACCTTC.

The chain joins TRBV19 to TRBJ1-4; possibly TRBD1 for D (5 bases). V lost 4 bases to trimming and J lost 8 bases, with 20 bases between them. The CDR3 contains 16 residues. Per the germline V gene, CDR1 is LNHDA and CDR2 is SQIVND (reference sequence). The CDR3 sequence is CASSTLSQGLEEKLFF. CDR3 DNA: TGTGCCAGTAGTACCCTATCCCAGGGATTGGAGGAAAAACTGTTTTTT.

The V call is TRBV6-5, the J call TRBJ1-3; the D gene is possibly TRBD1 (5 bases). The CDR3 contains 15 residues. V gave up 4 bases and J gave up 0 bases, with 10 bases separating them. Germline CDR1 and CDR2: MNHEY and SVGAGI. The CDR3 sequence is CASSSGTVSGNTIYF. The CDR3 DNA is TGTGCCAGCAGTTCCGGGACTGTCTCTGGAAACACCATATATTTT.

This clone was detected a few times. V is TRBV5-6 and J is TRBJ2-1; no clear D. The CDR3 extends over 15 amino acids. V was cut by 4 bases and J by 1 base, with 12 bases left in between. The germline V gene has CDR1 SGHDT and CDR2 YYEEEE. CDR3 nucleotides: TGTGCCAGCAGCCCAACTCCCTCATCCTACAATGAGCAGTTCTTC. It codes for CASSPTPSSYNEQFF.

The chain carries TRBV5-5 and TRBJ2-7, with 7 bases identical to TRBD1. The CDR3 is 14 residues long. Trimming at V came to 3 bases and at J to 3 bases, leaving 6 bases not matched to a gene. In germline, CDR1 is SGHKS, CDR2 YYEKEE (reference sequence). CDR3 sequence (DNA): TGTGCCAGCAGCTCGCCCGACAGGGACTACGAGCAGTACTTC. It specifies CASSSPDRDYEQYF.

This chain links TRBV6-5 with TRBJ2-7, with a weak D call TRBD2 (5 bases). CDR3 size: 14 residues. From germline, CDR1 is MNHEY and CDR2 SVGAGI. V was cut by 6 bases and J by 8 bases, with 20 bases left in between. CDR3 sequence reads: CASSWNSDLGQQYF. The CDR3 nucleotides are TGTGCCAGCAGCTGGAATAGCGATCTTGGGCAGCAGTACTTC.

V and J are TRBV7-9 and TRBJ2-5; D is possibly TRBD2 (7 bases). CDR1 is SEHNR and CDR2 is FQNEAQ in the germline V gene (reference sequence). The germline V and J ends were trimmed by 1 base and 5 bases, with 17 bases remaining between them. The CDR3 is 16 residues long. The CDR3 spells CASSLGSGGILETQYF. CDR3 in DNA: TGTGCCAGCAGCTTAGGGTCGGGGGGCATCTTGGAGACCCAGTACTTC.

The J gene is TRBJ2-3, the V gene TRBV6-5, with 7 bases aligning to TRBD2. Trimming at V came to 5 bases and at J to 2 bases, leaving 7 bases not matched to a gene. The CDR3 totals 15 residues. The germline V gene encodes CDR1 MNHEY and CDR2 SVGAGI. The CDR3 reads CASSPVGGNTDTQYF. CDR3 nucleotide sequence: TGTGCCAGCAGTCCCGTGGGGGGGAACACAGATACGCAGTATTTT.

The rearrangement links TRBV11-2 to TRBJ2-5; TRBD2 aligns across 11 bases. Per germline, CDR1 SGHAT and CDR2 FQNNGV. This CDR3 contains 18 residues. Losses at the gene ends were 6 bases for V and 9 bases for J; bases not matched to a gene: 21. The CDR3 loop is CASRERSSGLAGPRPQYF. CDR3 nucleotide sequence: TGTGCCAGCAGGGAGAGGTCGAGTGGACTAGCGGGCCCGAGGCCCCAGTACTTC.

This clone was picked up one time. V gene TRBV4-1 combines with J gene TRBJ2-3, with D maybe TRBD1 (5 bases). CDR1 is MGHRA and CDR2 is YSYEKL in the germline V gene. V was clipped by 1 base and J by 0 bases, with 11 bases between them. This CDR3 contains 16 residues. CDR3 in amino acids: CASSQGVGASTDTQYF. In DNA, the CDR3 is TGCGCCAGCAGCCAAGGGGTAGGGGCGAGCACAGATACGCAGTATTTT.

The table lists this clone with a few counts. V usage is TRBV19 and J usage is TRBJ1-2, with TRBD1 matching 11 bases. Unmatched junction bases numbered 9, after V lost 6 bases and J lost 6 bases. This CDR3 has 15 residues. The germline gives CDR1 LNHDA, CDR2 SQIVND (reference sequence). CDR3 DNA: TGTGCCAGTAGATCCTCCGGGACAGGGGGGAATGGCTACACCTTC. Amino acid sequence: CASRSSGTGGNGYTF.

V and J are TRBV5-1 and TRBJ2-7; 9 positions match TRBD2. This CDR3 region has 17 residues. V lost 2 bases, J lost 2 bases, and 11 bases stayed unmatched. Germline V gene data show CDR1 as SGHRS and CDR2 as YFSETQ. The CDR3 region is CASSFLPPGTSTYEQYF. DNA for the CDR3: TGCGCCAGCAGCTTCCTACCACCCGGGACTAGCACCTACGAGCAGTACTTC.